This TCR beta chain is from a study of blood T cell repertoires in COVID-19. Study summary: Acute and convalescent COVID-19 specimens originated in the United States, Italy and Spain. Sources were T cells, B-cell-depleted T cells, or PBMCs; the material itself was cDNA or gDNA.

In the authors' workflow: From reference gene primer amplification, estimates of nucleated cell counts were derived. The data were produced by immunoSEQ multiplex PCR, yet TCRdb's version contains in-frame clones alone and is incomplete. The V and J calls and clone size were taken over from that table, and D and trimming were inferred from the DNA. The table lists 200,000 to 300,000 clones, approximately 87% of them singletons. The CDR3 is 14 amino acids. CDR1 and CDR2 from the germline V gene are MNHEY and SMNVEV (reference sequence). Trimming removed 6 bases from V and 4 bases from J, with 13 bases in between.

This rearrangement joins TRBV27 to TRBJ1-3; D is ambiguous. The clonotype comes from a woman between 35 and 50 years old who had recovered from COVID-19. The sample comprised peripheral blood. The CDR3: CASSSPGYGNTIYF. Here the CDR3 DNA reads TGTGCCAGCAGCTCCCCGGGGTACGGAAACACCATATATTTT.